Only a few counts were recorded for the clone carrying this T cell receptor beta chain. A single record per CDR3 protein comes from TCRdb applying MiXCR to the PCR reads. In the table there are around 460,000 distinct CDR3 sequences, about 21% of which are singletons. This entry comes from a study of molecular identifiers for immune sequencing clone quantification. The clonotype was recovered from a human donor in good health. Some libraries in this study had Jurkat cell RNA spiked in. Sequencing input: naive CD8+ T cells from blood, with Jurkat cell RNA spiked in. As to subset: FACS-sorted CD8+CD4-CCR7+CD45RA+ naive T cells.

The CDR3 is CASSLGHWMMNTEAFF. The CDR3 region has the DNA TGTGCCAGCAGTCTGGGACACTGGATGATGAACACTGAAGCTTTCTTT. This chain links TRBV27 with TRBJ1-1; possibly TRBD1 for D (6 bases). This CDR3 is built from 16 residues. V was clipped by 5 bases and J by 0 bases, with 16 bases between them. Germline CDR1 reads MNHEY; CDR2 reads SMNVEV (reference sequence).